This TCR beta chain was captured by sequencing in a study of T cells in Graves' hyperthyroidism and ophthalmopathy. Regions amplified from RNA transcripts were the TCR beta CDR3 regions. HTBI primers were used for first-round RT-PCR of the TCR CDR3. TCRdb re-called the multiplex PCR reads through MiXCR, storing one row per CDR3 protein. The sample has roughly 800,000 distinct CDR3 sequences, around 39% seen once. V lost 6 bases to trimming and J lost 3 bases, with 9 bases between them. Germline V gives CDR1 MNHEY, CDR2 SMNVEV (reference sequence). This CDR3 comprises 12 residues. Across 18 months, stable Graves' hyperthyroidism was marked by no progression to ophthalmopathy. Patients were excluded for uncontrolled infection, other autoimmune disease, pregnancy or lactation. The PBMCs had their origin in more than 9.5 ml of fresh peripheral blood.

The TCR sequence derives from a young man with Graves' hyperthyroidism. Sequencing was performed on blood. The rearrangement links TRBV27 to TRBJ2-7; no clear D. The CDR3 sequence: CASRRTNYEQYF. CDR3 in DNA: TGTGCCAGCAGAAGGACCAACTACGAGCAGTACTTC.